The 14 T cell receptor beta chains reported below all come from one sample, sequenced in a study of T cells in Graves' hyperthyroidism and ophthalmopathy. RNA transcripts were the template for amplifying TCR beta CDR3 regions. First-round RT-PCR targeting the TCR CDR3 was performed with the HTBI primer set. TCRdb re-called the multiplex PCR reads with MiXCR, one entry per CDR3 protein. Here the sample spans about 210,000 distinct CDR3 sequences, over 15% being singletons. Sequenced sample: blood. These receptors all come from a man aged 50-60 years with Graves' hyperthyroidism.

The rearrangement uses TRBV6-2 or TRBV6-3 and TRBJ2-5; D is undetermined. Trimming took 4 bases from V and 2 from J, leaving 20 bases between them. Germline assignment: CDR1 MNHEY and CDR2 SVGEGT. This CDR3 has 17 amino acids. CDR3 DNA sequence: TGTGCCAGCAGTTTATCGAAGAGGCAGACCATACAAGAGACCCAGTACTTC. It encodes CASSLSKRQTIQETQYF.

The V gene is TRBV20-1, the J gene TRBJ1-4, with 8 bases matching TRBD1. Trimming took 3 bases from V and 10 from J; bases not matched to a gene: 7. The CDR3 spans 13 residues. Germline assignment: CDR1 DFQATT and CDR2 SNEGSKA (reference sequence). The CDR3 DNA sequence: TGCAGTGCTAGGGAACAGGGGGATGTAAAACTGTTTTTT. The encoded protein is CSAREQGDVKLFF.

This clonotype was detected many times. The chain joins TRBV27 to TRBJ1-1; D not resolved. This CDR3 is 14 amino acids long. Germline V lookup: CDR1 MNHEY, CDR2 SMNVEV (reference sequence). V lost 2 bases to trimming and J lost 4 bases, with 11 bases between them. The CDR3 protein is CASSLVGMSTEAFF. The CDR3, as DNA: TGTGCCAGCAGTTTAGTTGGAATGAGCACTGAAGCTTTCTTT.

CDR3 DNA: TGTGCCAGCAGCCAAGGGGGGGCAAGTGAGCAGTTCTTC. Encoded protein: CASSQGGASEQFF. This rearrangement joins TRBV3-1 to TRBJ2-1; TRBD1 or TRBD2 may be the D gene (6 bases each). V gave up 1 base and J gave up 9 bases, with 10 bases separating them. This CDR3 region has 13 residues. Germline loops: CDR1 LGHDT, CDR2 YNNKEL (reference sequence).

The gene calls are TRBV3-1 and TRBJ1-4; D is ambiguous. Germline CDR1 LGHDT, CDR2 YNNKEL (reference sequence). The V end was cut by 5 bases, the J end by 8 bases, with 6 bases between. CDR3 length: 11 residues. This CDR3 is CASSGTEKLFF. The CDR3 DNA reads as TGTGCCAGCAGCGGAACCGAAAAACTGTTTTTT.

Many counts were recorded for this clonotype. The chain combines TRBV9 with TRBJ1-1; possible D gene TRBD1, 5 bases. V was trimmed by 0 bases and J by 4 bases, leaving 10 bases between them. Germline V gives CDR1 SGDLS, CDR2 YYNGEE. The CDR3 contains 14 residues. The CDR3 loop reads CASSVGRVGTEAFF. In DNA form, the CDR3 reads TGTGCCAGCAGCGTAGGCAGGGTTGGCACTGAAGCTTTCTTT.

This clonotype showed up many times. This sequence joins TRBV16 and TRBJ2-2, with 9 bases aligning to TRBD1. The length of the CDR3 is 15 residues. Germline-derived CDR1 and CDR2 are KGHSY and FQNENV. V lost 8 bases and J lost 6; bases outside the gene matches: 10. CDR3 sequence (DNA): TGTGCCAGCTTGCCCGGGACAGGGATCGCCGGGGAGCTGTTTTTT. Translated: CASLPGTGIAGELFF.

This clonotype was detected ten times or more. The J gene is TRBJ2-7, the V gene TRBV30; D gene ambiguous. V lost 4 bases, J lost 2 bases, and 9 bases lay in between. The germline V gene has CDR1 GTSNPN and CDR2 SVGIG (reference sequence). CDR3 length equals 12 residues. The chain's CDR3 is CAWKVSPYEQYF. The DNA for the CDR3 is TGTGCCTGGAAAGTTTCTCCCTACGAGCAGTACTTC. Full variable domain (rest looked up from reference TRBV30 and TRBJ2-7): SQTIHQWPATLVQPVGSPLSLECTVEGTSNPNLYWYRQAAGRGLQLLFYSVGIGQISSEVPQNLSASRPQDRQFILSSKKLLLSDSGFYLCAWKVSPYEQYFGPGTRLTVT.

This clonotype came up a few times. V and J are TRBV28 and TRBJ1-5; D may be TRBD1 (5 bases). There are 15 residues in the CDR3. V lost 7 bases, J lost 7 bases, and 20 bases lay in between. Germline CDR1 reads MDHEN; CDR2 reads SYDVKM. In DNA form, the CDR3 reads TGTGCCAGCACACCTATCACGCGGGGCCGGCAGCCCCAGCATTTT. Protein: CASTPITRGRQPQHF.

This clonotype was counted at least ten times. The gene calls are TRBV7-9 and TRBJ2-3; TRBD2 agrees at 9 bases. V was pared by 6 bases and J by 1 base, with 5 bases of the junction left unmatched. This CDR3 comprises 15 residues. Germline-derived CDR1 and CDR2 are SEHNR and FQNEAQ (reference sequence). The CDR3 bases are TGTGCCAGCAGTCCTCGACTAGCGGGCACAGATACGCAGTATTTT. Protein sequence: CASSPRLAGTDTQYF.

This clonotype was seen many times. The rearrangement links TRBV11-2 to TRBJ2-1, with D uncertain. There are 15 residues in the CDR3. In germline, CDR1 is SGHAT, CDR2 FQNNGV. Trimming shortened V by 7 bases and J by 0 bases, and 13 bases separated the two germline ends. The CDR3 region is CASNKGYLSYNEQFF. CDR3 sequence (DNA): TGTGCCAGCAACAAAGGGTATCTCTCCTACAATGAGCAGTTCTTC.

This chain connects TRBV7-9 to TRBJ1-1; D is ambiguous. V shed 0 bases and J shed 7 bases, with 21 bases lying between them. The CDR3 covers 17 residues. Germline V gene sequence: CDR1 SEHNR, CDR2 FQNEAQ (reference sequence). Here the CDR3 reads CASSLALQSSPGGEAFF. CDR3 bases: TGTGCCAGCAGCTTAGCGCTACAGAGCTCCCCGGGCGGTGAAGCTTTCTTT.

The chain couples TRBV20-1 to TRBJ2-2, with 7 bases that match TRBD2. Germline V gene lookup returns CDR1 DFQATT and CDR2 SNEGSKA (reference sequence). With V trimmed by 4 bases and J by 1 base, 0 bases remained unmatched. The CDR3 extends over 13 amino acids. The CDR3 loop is CSATSGNTGELFF. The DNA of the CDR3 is TGCAGTGCTACTAGCGGGAACACCGGGGAGCTGTTTTTT.

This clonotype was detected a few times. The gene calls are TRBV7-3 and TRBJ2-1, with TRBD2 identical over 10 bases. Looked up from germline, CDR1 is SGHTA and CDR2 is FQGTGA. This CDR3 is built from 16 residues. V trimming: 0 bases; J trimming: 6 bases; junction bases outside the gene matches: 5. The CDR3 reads CASSLTISGRLNEQFF. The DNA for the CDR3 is TGTGCCAGCAGCTTAACTATTAGCGGGAGGCTCAATGAGCAGTTCTTC. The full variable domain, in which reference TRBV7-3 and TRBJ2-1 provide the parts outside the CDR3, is GAGVSQTPSNKVTEKGKYVELRCDPISGHTALYWYRQSLGQGPEFLIYFQGTGAADDSGLPNDRFFAVRPEGSVSTLKIQRTERGDSAVYLCASSLTISGRLNEQFFGPGTRLTVL.